The 18 T cell receptor beta chains below come from one sample, sequenced in a study of blood T cell repertoires in COVID-19. Sequencing was performed with immunoSEQ multiplex PCR; in TCRdb, only in-frame clones are kept and a portion is missing. The sample consists of about 200,000 clones, over 75% of them appearing once. Sequences were obtained from peripheral blood. All receptors come from a man aged 50 to 60 with acute or convalescent COVID-19.

This clone was observed a single time. The CDR3, as DNA: TGTGCCAGCACCCCCCTCAGGTCCGGGGAGCTGTTTTTT. The encoded protein is CASTPLRSGELFF. The chain recombines TRBV14 with TRBJ2-2; the D is unclear. The V end lost 7 bases, the J end lost 6 bases, and 12 bases lay between the germline ends. The CDR3 has 13 amino acids. From germline, CDR1 is SGHDN and CDR2 FVKESK.

The rearrangement uses TRBV5-4 and TRBJ2-1, with D perhaps TRBD1 (6 bases). CDR1 SGHNT and CDR2 YYREEE come from the germline V gene (reference sequence). V dropped 4 bases and J dropped 6 bases, with 20 bases sitting between them. CDR3 size: 16 residues. For the CDR3, the DNA is TGTGCCAGCAGCAGACAGGCGGCTGGGATGGGCAATGAGCAGTTCTTC. Protein: CASSRQAAGMGNEQFF.

The genes are TRBV28 and TRBJ2-6; 11 bases fit TRBD2. The CDR3 extends over 19 amino acids. Unmatched junction bases numbered 6, after V lost 2 bases and J lost 0 bases. In germline, CDR1 is MDHEN, CDR2 SYDVKM. CDR3 residues: CASSLDLAGGLSGANVLTF. The CDR3 DNA reads as TGTGCCAGCAGTTTAGATCTAGCGGGGGGCCTCTCTGGGGCCAACGTCCTGACTTTC.

V gene TRBV9 combines with J gene TRBJ2-3; D possibly corresponds to TRBD2 (5 bases). This CDR3 spans 14 amino acids. Germline V gene lookup returns CDR1 SGDLS and CDR2 YYNGEE. V gave up 3 bases and J gave up 2 bases, with 10 bases separating them. The CDR3 sequence: CASSDPGSTDTQYF. The CDR3, as DNA: TGTGCCAGCAGCGATCCGGGATCCACAGATACGCAGTATTTT.

The chain has TRBV27 and TRBJ1-5; 9 positions agree with TRBD1. V trimming: 6 bases; J trimming: 6 bases; junction bases outside the gene matches: 9. CDR3 length: 15 residues. Germline values: CDR1 MNHEY, CDR2 SMNVEV (reference sequence). The CDR3 DNA is TGTGCCAGCAGCCGAGGACAGGGGTCGGGTCAGCCCCAGCATTTT. Amino acids: CASSRGQGSGQPQHF.

This clone was counted between two and nine times. The chain employs TRBV15 and TRBJ1-5; the D is unclear. V lost 0 bases and J lost 6, with 3 bases in between. The CDR3 runs 12 residues. Per germline, CDR1 LNHNV and CDR2 YYDKDF (reference sequence). The CDR3 sequence: CATSRDSQPQHF. The CDR3 bases are TGTGCCACCAGCAGAGATAGTCAGCCCCAGCATTTT.

The chain couples TRBV28 to TRBJ2-7, with TRBD1 matching 10 bases. The CDR3 is 15 residues long. The germline V gene encodes CDR1 MDHEN and CDR2 SYDVKM. V was clipped by 5 bases and J by 5 bases; unmatched bases: 9. In nucleotides, the CDR3 is TGTGCCAGCAGTGCAACCGGGACAGGGGCCCACGAGCAGTACGTC. It encodes CASSATGTGAHEQYV.

The gene calls are TRBV6-6 and TRBJ2-7; the D gene is possibly TRBD1 (6 bases). CDR3 length: 15 residues. Germline-derived CDR1 and CDR2 are MNHNY and SVGAGI (reference sequence). The ends were cut back, 4 bases at V and 1 base at J, with 14 bases in the middle. CDR3 in amino acids: CASSFLDSLSYEQYF. The CDR3 DNA reads TGTGCCAGCAGTTTCCTGGACAGTCTATCCTACGAGCAGTACTTC.

The CDR3 is CASSRTSGGRYEQYV. In DNA form, the CDR3 reads TGTGCCAGCAGCCGGACTAGCGGGGGGCGGTACGAGCAGTACGTC. The chain joins TRBV7-2 to TRBJ2-7; 14 bases fit TRBD2. CDR3 length: 15 residues. V gave up 5 bases and J gave up 4 bases; unmatched junction bases: 4. Germline V gene sequence: CDR1 SGHTA, CDR2 FQGNSA.

The CDR3 bases are TGTGCCAGCAGTCCACTCAGCGACTCTAGCAATCAGCCCCAGCATTTT. It encodes CASSPLSDSSNQPQHF. This rearrangement joins TRBV28 to TRBJ1-5; no definite D call. Trimming removed 5 bases from V and 0 bases from J, with 14 bases in between. The CDR3 has 16 amino acids. Germline CDR1 and CDR2: MDHEN and SYDVKM.

The genes are TRBV7-2 and TRBJ2-7, with 10 bases lining up with TRBD2. There are 16 residues in the CDR3. Germline V gives CDR1 SGHTA, CDR2 FQGNSA. Losses at the gene ends were 0 bases for V and 2 bases for J; bases not matched to a gene: 4. The CDR3 loop is CASSLAIAGGPYEQYF. The CDR3 DNA reads as TGTGCCAGCAGCTTAGCCATAGCGGGAGGCCCCTACGAGCAGTACTTC.

The chain links TRBV5-5 to TRBJ2-6; weak D call: TRBD1 (5 bases). Germline V CDR1 and CDR2: SGHKS, YYEKEE (reference sequence). The CDR3 consists of 18 residues. Trimming stripped 0 bases from V and 3 bases from J, with 16 bases between. In nucleotides, the CDR3 is TGTGCCAGCAGCTTGGAACAGGAACTCTGGGATGGGGCCAACGTCCTGACTTTC. Amino acid sequence: CASSLEQELWDGANVLTF.

The chain combines TRBV11-2 with TRBJ2-1; 10 positions match TRBD2. Germline values: CDR1 SGHAT, CDR2 FQNNGV. The CDR3 is 16 residues long. J lost 4 bases, V lost 5 bases, and 8 bases had no gene match. DNA of the CDR3: TGTGCCAGCAGCAACACCCCGGGACTAGCGTACAATGAGCAGTTCTTC. Its protein product is CASSNTPGLAYNEQFF.

CDR3 coding DNA: TGTGCCAGCAGTGACAGGGTAACAGATACGCAGTATTTT. It specifies CASSDRVTDTQYF. The J gene is TRBJ2-3, the V gene TRBV6-1, with D perhaps TRBD1 (5 bases). CDR3 size: 13 residues. V gave up 3 bases and J gave up 3 bases, with 7 bases separating them. Germline CDR1 MNHNS, CDR2 SASEGT.

The rearrangement joins TRBV5-4 to TRBJ2-7; tentatively, D is TRBD2 (7 bases). CDR3 length: 17 residues. The V gene lost 0 bases and the J gene lost 2 bases, with 18 bases spanning the gap. Germline V gene data show CDR1 as SGHNT and CDR2 as YYREEE (reference sequence). In DNA, the CDR3 is TGTGCCAGCAGCTTGGGCGGGGGCAGCTCCCTAACCTACGAGCAGTACTTC. Protein: CASSLGGGSSLTYEQYF.

This clone has just one count. The gene calls are TRBV21-1 and TRBJ2-7; the tabulated D call, TRBD2, remains unverified against the DNA. TRBV21-1 is marked as a pseudogene. The CDR3 loop spans 13 amino acids. The CDR3 loop reads CASPGRDSYEQYF. DNA for the CDR3: TGTGCCAGTCCAGGACGGGACTCCTACGAGCAGTACTTC.

The chain employs TRBV28 and TRBJ1-2; D gene ambiguous. Trimming took off 6 bases at V and 4 bases at J, with 18 bases between the two ends. Germline lookup yields CDR1 MDHEN and CDR2 SYDVKM. The CDR3 runs to 15 residues. CDR3 residues: CASSPPRGGSYGYTF. The DNA for the CDR3 is TGTGCCAGCAGCCCACCCCGAGGAGGCTCCTATGGCTACACCTTC.

The chain carries TRBV28 and TRBJ1-2; TRBD1 might be the D (5 bases). CDR3 length: 11 amino acids. From germline, CDR1 is MDHEN and CDR2 SYDVKM. V was cut by 8 bases and J by 6 bases, with 10 bases left in between. The CDR3, as DNA: TGTGCCAGCGGAAGGGGAAATGGCTACACCTTC. Translation: CASGRGNGYTF.